The 26 T cell receptor beta chains below were found in one sample sequenced in a study of T cell changes during pregnancy in multiple sclerosis. Here immunoSEQ multiplex PCR was the method, and the copy in TCRdb shows in-frame clones only, minus some. Among roughly 79,000 clones, 85% to 95% were seen once, and the ten largest hold more than 0.4%. The sample in question was CD4+ T cells from peripheral blood mononuclear cells, obtained before pregnancy. The receptors derive from a female donor with multiple sclerosis, enrolled in a pregnancy study.

This sequence joins TRBV5-1 and TRBJ2-7, with 7 bases lining up with TRBD1. Trimming at V came to 4 bases and at J to 1 base, leaving 14 bases not matched to a gene. CDR3 length: 17 amino acids. Germline lookup yields CDR1 SGHRS and CDR2 YFSETQ. Here the CDR3 DNA reads TGCGCCAGCAGCCCTCGACAGGGCCTTCTGACATCCTACGAGCAGTACTTC. Translating gives CASSPRQGLLTSYEQYF.

The chain uses TRBV9 and TRBJ1-5, with TRBD1 identical over 7 bases. Trimming took 0 bases from V and 4 from J; bases not matched to a gene: 1. Germline values: CDR1 SGDLS, CDR2 YYNGEE. This CDR3 region has 14 residues. The CDR3 loop reads CASSVGQGNQPQHF. In DNA form, the CDR3 reads TGTGCCAGCAGCGTAGGACAGGGTAATCAGCCCCAGCATTTT.

The chain uses TRBV9 and TRBJ2-1; possibly TRBD2 for D (6 bases). Germline V gene data show CDR1 as SGDLS and CDR2 as YYNGEE. The CDR3 has 15 residues. The germline V and J ends were trimmed by 0 bases and 2 bases, with 9 bases remaining between them. The chain's CDR3 is CASSVVPGAYNEQFF. DNA for the CDR3: TGTGCCAGCAGCGTAGTTCCGGGGGCCTACAATGAGCAGTTCTTC.

This chain joins TRBV29-1 and TRBJ1-4, with 9 bases that match TRBD1. The CDR3 is made up of 14 amino acids. Unmatched junction bases numbered 6, after V lost 4 bases and J lost 6 bases. From germline, CDR1 is SQVTM and CDR2 ANQGSEA. CDR3 protein: CSVGTGAHYEKLFF. The DNA of the CDR3 is TGCAGCGTTGGGACAGGGGCCCATTATGAAAAACTGTTTTTT.

V gene TRBV11-3 combines with J gene TRBJ1-1, with a tentative D call TRBD1 (5 bases). The V end lost 2 bases, the J end lost 5 bases, and 15 bases lay between the germline ends. This CDR3 region has 15 residues. Germline values: CDR1 SGHNT, CDR2 YENEEA. The CDR3 coding sequence is TGTGCCAGCAGCTTACACGTAGGGGAGGGGACTGAAGCTTTCTTT. It codes for CASSLHVGEGTEAFF.

The chain recombines TRBV4-3 with TRBJ1-6, with a tentative D call TRBD1 (6 bases). Per the germline V gene, CDR1 is LGHNA and CDR2 is YSLEER. V was pared by 0 bases and J by 7 bases, with 19 bases between. The length of the CDR3 is 18 residues. The CDR3 nucleotides are TGCGCCAGCAGCCAAGAGGGACCAAACAGGGCGTTCAATTCACCCCTCCACTTT. Protein sequence: CASSQEGPNRAFNSPLHF.

The V gene is TRBV28, the J gene TRBJ2-5; tentative D call: TRBD1 (6 bases). The CDR3 covers 13 residues. Germline lookup yields CDR1 MDHEN and CDR2 SYDVKM. The V end was cut by 6 bases, the J end by 0 bases, with 8 bases between. The CDR3 coding sequence is TGTGCCAGCAGGGACAGCAACCAAGAGACCCAGTACTTC. Translated: CASRDSNQETQYF.

This chain connects TRBV4-2 to TRBJ2-1; TRBD2 aligns across 11 bases. The germline CDR1 and CDR2 sequences are LGHNA and YNFKEQ. The CDR3 length is 18 residues. V dropped 3 bases and J dropped 1; count of bases not matched to a gene: 8. For the CDR3, the DNA is TGTGCCAGCAGCCAGATAACCGGGACTAGCGGATCCTACAATGAGCAGTTCTTC. This codes for CASSQITGTSGSYNEQFF.

V gene TRBV28 combines with J gene TRBJ1-3; D gene uncertain. Trimming shortened V by 4 bases and J by 0 bases, and 19 bases separated the two germline ends. The CDR3 is 18 residues long. The germline V gene encodes CDR1 MDHEN and CDR2 SYDVKM. The CDR3 region has the DNA TGTGCCAGCAGTTCCCGGGCTGGTTTTGAGGGCTCTGGAAACACCATATATTTT. It codes for CASSSRAGFEGSGNTIYF.

V usage is TRBV2 and J usage is TRBJ2-4; the D gene is possibly TRBD1 (5 bases). Germline V gives CDR1 SNHLY, CDR2 FYNNEI. The CDR3 has 14 amino acids. V dropped 1 base and J dropped 11 bases, with 15 bases sitting between them. CDR3 amino acids: CASSEDSSRGLQYF. The CDR3, as DNA: TGTGCCAGCAGTGAAGACAGCTCAAGGGGCCTTCAGTACTTC.

The gene calls are TRBV14 and TRBJ1-2, with 7 bases identical to TRBD1. The CDR3 loop spans 14 amino acids. The ends lost 3 bases at V and 4 bases at J; junction bases unmatched: 5. From germline, CDR1 is SGHDN and CDR2 FVKESK. The CDR3 nucleotides are TGTGCCAGCAGCCACCGGGACAGATTCTATGGCTACACCTTC. Its protein product is CASSHRDRFYGYTF.

The V gene is TRBV18, the J gene TRBJ1-2; 11 positions agree with TRBD1. Germline lookup yields CDR1 KGHSH and CDR2 LQKENI. Trimming at V came to 6 bases and at J to 6 bases, leaving 9 bases not matched to a gene. The CDR3 runs to 15 residues. As DNA, the CDR3 is TGTGCCAGCTCCCCAGGACAGGGGGCCTATAATGGCTACACCTTC. As protein: CASSPGQGAYNGYTF.

The chain is built from TRBV4-3 and TRBJ2-2; 10 bases are a match to TRBD2. Germline CDR1 and CDR2: LGHNA and YSLEER. V lost 0 bases to trimming and J lost 2 bases; unmatched junction nucleotides: 6. This CDR3 has 18 residues. The CDR3 protein is CASSQDRAGGLNTGELFF. The CDR3 nucleotides are TGCGCCAGCAGCCAAGATCGAGCGGGGGGGCTCAACACCGGGGAGCTGTTTTTT.

This clone was seen more than once but under ten times. The chain links TRBV2 to TRBJ1-2; D not resolved. Looked up from germline, CDR1 is SNHLY and CDR2 is FYNNEI. The CDR3 has 12 amino acids. V gave up 6 bases and J gave up 8 bases, with 13 bases separating them. CDR3 amino acids: CASRADFGGYTF. The CDR3 coding sequence is TGTGCCAGCAGAGCAGACTTTGGGGGCTACACCTTC.

The rearrangement uses TRBV5-1 and TRBJ2-2; D gene ambiguous. This CDR3 contains 16 residues. V was shortened by 2 bases and J by 0 bases, with 11 bases between the two germline ends. CDR1 is SGHRS and CDR2 is YFSETQ in the germline V gene. The CDR3 loop is CASSFGAASNTGELFF. In DNA form, the CDR3 reads TGCGCCAGCAGCTTCGGAGCAGCGTCGAACACCGGGGAGCTGTTTTTT.

The J gene is TRBJ2-5, the V gene TRBV27; 12 bases align to TRBD2. The length of the CDR3 is 15 residues. Germline V gives CDR1 MNHEY, CDR2 SMNVEV (reference sequence). V lost 10 bases, J lost 7 bases, and 13 bases stayed unmatched. CDR3 loop: CATGGLAGGPGTQYF. The CDR3 region has the DNA TGTGCCACTGGTGGGCTAGCGGGGGGGCCGGGGACCCAGTACTTC.

The rearrangement joins TRBV9 to TRBJ1-2; 10 nucleotides match TRBD1. CDR1 SGDLS and CDR2 YYNGEE come from the germline V gene. With V trimmed by 0 bases and J by 1 base, 0 bases remained unmatched. This CDR3 has 15 residues. The CDR3 here is CASSVGDRGNYGYTF. The CDR3 nucleotides are TGTGCCAGCAGCGTAGGGGACAGGGGTAACTATGGCTACACCTTC.

The chain carries TRBV6-1 and TRBJ1-6; 7 bases agree with TRBD1. The CDR3 loop spans 14 amino acids. With 8 bases clipped from V and 8 bases from J, the junction kept 9 bases outside the gene matches. Germline V gene data show CDR1 as MNHNS and CDR2 as SASEGT. For the CDR3, the DNA is TGTGCCAGCTCCAAGACAGGGTGGGATTCACCCCTCCACTTT. It is translated as CASSKTGWDSPLHF.

The chain joins TRBV19 to TRBJ2-7, with TRBD2 matching over 14 bases. Germline V gives CDR1 LNHDA, CDR2 SQIVND (reference sequence). Germline trimming cut 4 bases from V and 5 bases from J; bases unmatched to any gene: 7. The CDR3 runs to 16 residues. The CDR3 nucleotides are TGTGCCAGTAGTAAAGGGACTAGCGGGAGTGGCCACGAGCAGTACTTC. Residues: CASSKGTSGSGHEQYF.

This rearrangement joins TRBV28 to TRBJ2-4; D might be TRBD2 (5 bases). The ends were cut back, 6 bases at V and 0 bases at J, with 12 bases in the middle. Looked up from germline, CDR1 is MDHEN and CDR2 is SYDVKM. The CDR3 consists of 15 residues. DNA for the CDR3: TGTGCCAGCAGCTTCCCGGGGTTAGCCAAAAACATTCAGTACTTC. It is translated as CASSFPGLAKNIQYF.

The rearrangement links TRBV29-1 to TRBJ2-1; 9 bases fit TRBD2. The CDR3 consists of 14 residues. Germline CDR1 SQVTM, CDR2 ANQGSEA. V gave up 7 bases and J gave up 7 bases; unmatched junction bases: 11. The CDR3 region is CSALGPSGINEQFF. CDR3 nucleotide sequence: TGCAGCGCCTTGGGTCCTAGCGGGATAAATGAGCAGTTCTTC.

The chain couples TRBV5-4 to TRBJ2-5; 8 bases agree with TRBD2. After removal of 3 bases from V and 1 base from J, the junction contained 5 bases not matched to a gene. The CDR3 loop spans 15 amino acids. Germline V lookup: CDR1 SGHNT, CDR2 YYREEE (reference sequence). The CDR3 protein is CASSWSGGSQETQYF. DNA of the CDR3: TGTGCCAGCAGCTGGTCGGGAGGGAGCCAAGAGACCCAGTACTTC.

The rearrangement uses TRBV28 and TRBJ1-3, with D unresolved. Germline values: CDR1 MDHEN, CDR2 SYDVKM. This CDR3 contains 14 residues. V lost 10 bases to trimming and J lost 0 bases, with 13 bases between them. CDR3 in amino acids: CATEDGGSGNTIYF. In DNA, the CDR3 is TGTGCCACCGAGGACGGAGGCTCTGGAAACACCATATATTTT.

V and J are TRBV11-3 and TRBJ1-5, with 10 bases identical to TRBD1. After removal of 8 bases from V and 7 bases from J, the junction contained 5 bases not matched to a gene. CDR1 SGHNT and CDR2 YENEEA come from the germline V gene. The CDR3 runs to 13 residues. CDR3 in amino acids: CASGTGAGQPQHF. CDR3 nucleotide sequence: TGTGCCAGCGGGACAGGGGCCGGGCAGCCCCAGCATTTT.

This clone was counted once. The chain has TRBV7-2 and TRBJ2-5, with D maybe TRBD1 (6 bases). The length of the CDR3 is 15 residues. Germline assignment: CDR1 SGHTA and CDR2 FQGNSA. Trimming removed 0 bases from V and 1 base from J, with 9 bases in between. The CDR3 nucleotides read TGTGCCAGCAGCTTAGCTACAGGGTTCCAAGAGACCCAGTACTTC. Translating gives CASSLATGFQETQYF.

This sequence joins TRBV9 and TRBJ2-7; the match to TRBD2 covers 8 bases. The germline V gene has CDR1 SGDLS and CDR2 YYNGEE. V gave up 2 bases and J gave up 3 bases; unmatched junction bases: 7. The CDR3 sequence is 15 residues long. CDR3: CASSVSGVEGYEQYF. CDR3 nucleotides: TGTGCCAGCAGCGTTAGCGGGGTGGAGGGCTACGAGCAGTACTTC.